The subject of this entry is one T cell receptor beta chain. These data originate in a study of blood T cell repertoires in COVID-19. Germline CDR1 and CDR2: MDHEN and SYDVKM. Between the trimmed V and J ends, which lost 6 bases and 6 bases, there was a span of 8 bases. This CDR3 spans 12 amino acids. Authors' analysis steps: The assay estimated nucleated cells by amplifying reference gene primers. TCRdb keeps only in-frame clones here, not all; method: immunoSEQ multiplex PCR. D and trimming come from the DNA, and the V and J calls and clone size come from that table. The table has 250,000 or so clones, 70% to 90% seen once; the top ten hold roughly 4%.

Sequencing was done on a sample of peripheral blood. The V call is TRBV28, the J call TRBJ1-4; a weak D match, TRBD1 (5 bases). This TCR was recovered from a man in his fifties with acute or convalescent COVID-19. The CDR3 coding sequence is TGTGCCAGCAGCCGACAGTATGAAAAACTGTTTTTT. It encodes CASSRQYEKLFF.